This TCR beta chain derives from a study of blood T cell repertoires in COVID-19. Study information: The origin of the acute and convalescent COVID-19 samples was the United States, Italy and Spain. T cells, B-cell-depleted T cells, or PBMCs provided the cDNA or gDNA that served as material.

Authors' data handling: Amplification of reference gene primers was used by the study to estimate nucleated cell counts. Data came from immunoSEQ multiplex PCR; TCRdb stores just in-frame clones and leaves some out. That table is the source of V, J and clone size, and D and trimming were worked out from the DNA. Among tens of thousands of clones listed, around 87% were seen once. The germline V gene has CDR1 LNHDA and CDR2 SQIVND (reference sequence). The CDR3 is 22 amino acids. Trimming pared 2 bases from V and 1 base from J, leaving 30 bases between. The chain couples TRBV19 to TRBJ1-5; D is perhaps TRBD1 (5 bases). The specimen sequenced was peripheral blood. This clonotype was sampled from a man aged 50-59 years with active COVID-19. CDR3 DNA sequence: TGTGCCAGTAGTATAACAGGAACAAGCTCAAGGCGAGGTATATTGAGCAATCAGCCCCAGCATTTT. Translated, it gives CASSITGTSSRRGILSNQPQHF.